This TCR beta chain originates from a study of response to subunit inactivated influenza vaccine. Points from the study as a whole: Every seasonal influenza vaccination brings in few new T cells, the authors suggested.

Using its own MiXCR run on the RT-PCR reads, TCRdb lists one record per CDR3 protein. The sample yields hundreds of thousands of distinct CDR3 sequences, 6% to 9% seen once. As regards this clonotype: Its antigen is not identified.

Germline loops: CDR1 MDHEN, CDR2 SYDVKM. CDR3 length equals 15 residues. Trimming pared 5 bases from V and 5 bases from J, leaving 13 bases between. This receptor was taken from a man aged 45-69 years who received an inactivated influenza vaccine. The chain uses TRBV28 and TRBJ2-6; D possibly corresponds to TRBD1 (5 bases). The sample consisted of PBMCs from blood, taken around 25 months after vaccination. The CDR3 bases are TGTGCCAGCAGTAGCGACAGTGGGAGGGCCAACGTCCTGACTTTC. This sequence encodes CASSSDSGRANVLTF.